This note documents a single TCR beta chain sequence. Its antigen is not identified. This specimen comes from a study of graft-versus-host responses after intestinal transplantation. For the study at large: Every recipient had anti-thymocyte globulin induction and about three years of tacrolimus plus steroids. Study-wide points: Investigators detected GvH clones in recipient marrow, with some emerging earlier in ileum or blood.

The germline CDR1 and CDR2 sequences are MNHEY and SMNVEV (reference sequence). The length of the CDR3 is 13 residues. V was shortened by 6 bases and J by 1 base, with 8 bases between the two germline ends. TCRdb's table, derived via immunoSEQ multiplex PCR, lists solely in-frame clones and lacks some. The table lists some 88,000 clones, 93% of them singletons. The chain has TRBV27 and TRBJ2-3, with D tentatively TRBD2 (6 bases). This sample comprised unstimulated CD8+ T cells sorted from spleen or lymph node cells, obtained before intestinal transplant. The sequence derives from a human donor who received an intestinal transplant. CDR3 DNA sequence: TGTGCCAGCAGGGGGGGTGGCACAGATACGCAGTATTTT. It is translated as CASRGGGTDTQYF.